This T cell receptor beta chain was recovered during a study of blood T cell repertoires in COVID-19. In the study's own analysis: Reference gene primer amplification gave estimated nucleated cell counts. Clones were read by immunoSEQ multiplex PCR, and TCRdb kept only the in-frame ones, dropping some. The V and J calls and clone size come from that table; D and trimming were worked out from the DNA. The sample records about 150,000 clones, 65% to 80% being singletons. This CDR3 comprises 13 residues. Trimming took off 0 bases at V and 1 base at J, with 6 bases between the two ends. Germline-derived CDR1 and CDR2 are GTSNPN and SVGIG (reference sequence).

The sequenced sample consisted of peripheral blood. The receptor was isolated from a man aged 55 to 70 with acute or convalescent COVID-19. The rearrangement uses TRBV30 and TRBJ2-5, with D unresolved. CDR3 DNA sequence: TGTGCCTGGAGTGTAGGCGGCCAAGAGACCCAGTACTTC. Protein: CAWSVGGQETQYF. The full variable domain, with the rest looked up from reference TRBV30 and TRBJ2-5, is SQTIHQWPATLVQPVGSPLSLECTVEGTSNPNLYWYRQAAGRGLQLLFYSVGIGQISSEVPQNLSASRPQDRQFILSSKKLLLSDSGFYLCAWSVGGQETQYFGPGTRLLVL.